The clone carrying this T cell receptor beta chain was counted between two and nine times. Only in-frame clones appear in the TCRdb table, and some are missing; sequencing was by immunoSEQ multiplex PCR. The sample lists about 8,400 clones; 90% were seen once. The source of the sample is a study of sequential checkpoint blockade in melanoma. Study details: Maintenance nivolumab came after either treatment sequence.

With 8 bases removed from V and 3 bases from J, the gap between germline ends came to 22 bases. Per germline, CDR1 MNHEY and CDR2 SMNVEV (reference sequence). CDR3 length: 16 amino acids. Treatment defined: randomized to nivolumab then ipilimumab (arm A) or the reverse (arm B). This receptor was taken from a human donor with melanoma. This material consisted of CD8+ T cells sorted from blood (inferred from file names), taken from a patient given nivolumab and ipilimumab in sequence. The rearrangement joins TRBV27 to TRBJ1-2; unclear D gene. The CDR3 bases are TGTGCCAGCCAACCTGCTGGGCGGGAAAGGGACTATGGCTACACCTTC. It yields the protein CASQPAGRERDYGYTF.